This T cell receptor (beta chain) was captured by sequencing in a study of shared clonotypes between healthy human individuals. Across the study: For every donor, three CD4 naive, three CD4 memory, two CD8 naive and one CD8 memory plates were used.

As originally analysed: Filtering was not the same, since immunoSEQ gave junction-only sequences without quality scores. Data came from immunoSEQ multiplex PCR; TCRdb stores just in-frame clones and leaves some out. V and J calls and clone size are those listed in that table; D and trimming were worked out from the DNA. The table records roughly 2.5 million clones, about 92% of them present only once. V was shortened by 3 bases and J by 6 bases, with 7 bases between the two germline ends. The germline CDR1 and CDR2 sequences are SQVTM and ANQGSEA. The CDR3 is 11 amino acids. The origin of this receptor is a man aged 18 to 30 in good health. Sequenced: naive CD4+ T cells sorted from blood. Subset reported: CD45RA+ positively selected. The chain combines TRBV29-1 with TRBJ2-3, with D uncertain. This chain's CDR3 is CSVDIKDTQYF. In DNA, the CDR3 is TGCAGCGTTGATATAAAGGATACGCAGTATTTT.